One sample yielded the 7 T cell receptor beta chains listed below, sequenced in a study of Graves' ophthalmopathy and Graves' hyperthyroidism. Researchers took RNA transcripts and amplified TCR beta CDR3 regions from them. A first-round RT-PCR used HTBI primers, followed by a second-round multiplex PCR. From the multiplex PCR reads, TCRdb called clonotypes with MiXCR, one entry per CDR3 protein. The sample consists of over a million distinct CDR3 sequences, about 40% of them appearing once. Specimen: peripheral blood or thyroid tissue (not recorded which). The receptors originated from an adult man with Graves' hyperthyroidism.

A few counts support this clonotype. The CDR3: CASSVRQGDNSPLHF. As DNA, the CDR3 is TGTGCCAGCAGTGTACGACAGGGTGACAATTCACCCCTCCACTTT. This rearrangement joins TRBV2 to TRBJ1-6; 7 bases agree with TRBD1. V dropped 4 bases and J dropped 7; count of bases not matched to a gene: 7. The CDR3 has 15 residues. CDR1 and CDR2 from the germline V gene are SNHLY and FYNNEI.

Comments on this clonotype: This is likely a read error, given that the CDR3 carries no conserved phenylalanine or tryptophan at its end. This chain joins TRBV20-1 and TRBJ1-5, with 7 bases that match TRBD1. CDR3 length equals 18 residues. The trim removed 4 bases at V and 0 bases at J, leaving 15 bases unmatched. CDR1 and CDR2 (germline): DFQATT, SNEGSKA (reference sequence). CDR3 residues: CSAKYRDSTIYSNQPQHS. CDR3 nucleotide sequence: TGCAGTGCTAAATACCGGGACAGTACGATTTATAGCAATCAGCCCCAGCATTCT.

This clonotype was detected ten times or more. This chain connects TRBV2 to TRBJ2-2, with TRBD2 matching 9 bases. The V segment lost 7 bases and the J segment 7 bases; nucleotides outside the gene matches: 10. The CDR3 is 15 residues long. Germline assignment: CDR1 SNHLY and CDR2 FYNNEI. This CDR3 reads CASKEREVIGGELFF. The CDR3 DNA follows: TGTGCCAGCAAGGAGCGGGAGGTTATAGGCGGGGAGCTGTTTTTT. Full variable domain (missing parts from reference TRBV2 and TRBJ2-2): EPEVTQTPSHQVTQMGQEVILRCVPISNHLYFYWYRQILGQKVEFLVSFYNNEISEKSEIFDDQFSVERPDGSNFTLKIRSTKLEDSAMYFCASKEREVIGGELFFGEGSRLTVL.

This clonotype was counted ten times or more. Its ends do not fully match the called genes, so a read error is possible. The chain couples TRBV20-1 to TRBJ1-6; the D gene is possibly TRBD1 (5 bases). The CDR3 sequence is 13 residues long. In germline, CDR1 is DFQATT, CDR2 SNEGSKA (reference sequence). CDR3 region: CSAGDRPNSPLHF. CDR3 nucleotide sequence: TGCAGTGCTGGAGACAGACCTAATTCACCCCTCCACTTT.

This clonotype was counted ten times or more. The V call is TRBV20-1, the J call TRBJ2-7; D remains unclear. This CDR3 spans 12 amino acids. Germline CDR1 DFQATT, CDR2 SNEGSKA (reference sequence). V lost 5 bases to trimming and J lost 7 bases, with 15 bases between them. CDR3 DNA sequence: TGCAGTGCTGAGGCTATCGAGGCGGAGCAGTACTTC. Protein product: CSAEAIEAEQYF.

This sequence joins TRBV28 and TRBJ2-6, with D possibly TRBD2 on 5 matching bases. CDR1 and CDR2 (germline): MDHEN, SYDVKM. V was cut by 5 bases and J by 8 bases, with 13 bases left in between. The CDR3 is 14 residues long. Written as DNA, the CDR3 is TGTGCCAGCAGTGTTCCTGACGGGACCAACGTCCTGACTTTC. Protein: CASSVPDGTNVLTF.

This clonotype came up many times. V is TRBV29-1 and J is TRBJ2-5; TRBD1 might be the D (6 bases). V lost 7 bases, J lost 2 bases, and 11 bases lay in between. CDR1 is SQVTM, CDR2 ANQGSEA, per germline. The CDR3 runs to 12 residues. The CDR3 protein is CSGTGSQETQYF. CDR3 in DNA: TGCAGCGGAACAGGGTCGCAAGAGACCCAGTACTTC.